One and the same sample provided the 8 T cell receptor beta chains below, sequenced in a study of blood T cell repertoires in COVID-19. Profiled with immunoSEQ multiplex PCR; TCRdb holds only in-frame clones, not every one. Seen here are 270,000 or so clones, 84% observed once, and the top ten hold 8.6%. Sequenced sample: peripheral blood. The receptor set was obtained from a human donor in a cohort sampled during active COVID-19.

The rearrangement joins TRBV6-5 to TRBJ2-7, with D possibly being TRBD2 (5 bases). Germline lookup yields CDR1 MNHEY and CDR2 SVGAGI. The CDR3 consists of 13 residues. V lost 6 bases, J lost 1 base, and 10 bases lay in between. CDR3 coding DNA: TGTGCCAGCAGCGCCCGGGGATCCTACGAGCAGTACTTC. Protein sequence: CASSARGSYEQYF.

The CDR3 loop reads CASSIAGTGIQPQHF. As DNA, the CDR3 is TGTGCCAGTAGTATCGCCGGGACAGGGATTCAGCCCCAGCATTTT. The rearrangement joins TRBV19 to TRBJ1-5; 9 bases match TRBD1. Germline CDR1 LNHDA, CDR2 SQIVND (reference sequence). Trimming at V came to 3 bases and at J to 6 bases, leaving 6 bases not matched to a gene. The CDR3 runs 15 residues.

The V and J genes are TRBV29-1 and TRBJ2-2; D remains ambiguous. V lost 4 bases, J lost 4 bases, and 7 bases lay in between. CDR3 length: 12 residues. Germline CDR1 and CDR2: SQVTM and ANQGSEA. The CDR3 sequence is CSVADFTGELFF. The CDR3 DNA reads as TGCAGCGTTGCTGACTTCACCGGGGAGCTGTTTTTT.

V and J are TRBV5-1 and TRBJ2-2; 10 positions agree with TRBD1. The CDR3 totals 16 residues. Germline loops: CDR1 SGHRS, CDR2 YFSETQ. V was pared by 4 bases and J by 4 bases, with 7 bases of the junction left unmatched. The DNA of the CDR3 is TGCGCCAGCAGCATCCGGGACAGGGGAGTCACCGGGGAGCTGTTTTTT. This sequence encodes CASSIRDRGVTGELFF.

V usage is TRBV2 and J usage is TRBJ1-2, with D perhaps TRBD1 (6 bases). CDR3 length: 13 amino acids. CDR1 and CDR2 (germline): SNHLY, FYNNEI. Trimming removed 1 base from V and 5 bases from J, with 8 bases in between. In DNA, the CDR3 is TGTGCCAGCAGTGAAGAACAGGGTTATGGCTACACCTTC. Residues: CASSEEQGYGYTF.

J is TRBJ2-2 and V is TRBV7-9; D uncertain. The CDR3 length is 13 residues. CDR1 and CDR2 from the germline V gene are SEHNR and FQNEAQ (reference sequence). V was shortened by 5 bases and J by 4 bases, with 8 bases between the two germline ends. CDR3 in amino acids: CASSPPLTGELFF. As DNA, the CDR3 is TGTGCCAGCAGCCCCCCACTCACCGGGGAGCTGTTTTTT.

This rearrangement joins TRBV19 to TRBJ2-7, with 8 bases fitting TRBD2. This CDR3 contains 14 residues. Germline V gene sequence: CDR1 LNHDA, CDR2 SQIVND (reference sequence). V trimming: 9 bases; J trimming: 3 bases; junction bases outside the gene matches: 10. CDR3 bases: TGTGCCAGCTCTGGGGCGGGGGGCGTCTACGAGCAGTACTTC. It specifies CASSGAGGVYEQYF.

This clone was seen more than once but under ten times. This chain connects TRBV20-1 to TRBJ2-7; D unclear. This CDR3 has 12 amino acids. Trimming shortened V by 3 bases and J by 1 base, and 7 bases separated the two germline ends. The germline CDR1 and CDR2 sequences are DFQATT and SNEGSKA (reference sequence). The CDR3 spells CSASYSSYEQYF. The CDR3 DNA reads as TGCAGTGCTAGTTACTCTTCCTACGAGCAGTACTTC.